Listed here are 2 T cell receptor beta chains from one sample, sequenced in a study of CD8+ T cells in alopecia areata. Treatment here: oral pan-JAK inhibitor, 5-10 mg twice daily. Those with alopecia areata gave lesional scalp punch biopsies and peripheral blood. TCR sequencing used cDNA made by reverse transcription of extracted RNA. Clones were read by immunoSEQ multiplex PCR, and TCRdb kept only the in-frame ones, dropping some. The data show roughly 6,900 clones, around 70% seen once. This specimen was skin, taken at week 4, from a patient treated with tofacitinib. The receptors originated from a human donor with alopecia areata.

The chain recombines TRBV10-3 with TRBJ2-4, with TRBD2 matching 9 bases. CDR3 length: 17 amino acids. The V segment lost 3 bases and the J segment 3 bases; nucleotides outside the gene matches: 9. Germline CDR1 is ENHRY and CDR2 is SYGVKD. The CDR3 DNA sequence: TGTGCCATCAGTGAAAGCGGGGGGCATTGGCGCAAAAACATTCAGTACTTC. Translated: CAISESGGHWRKNIQYF.

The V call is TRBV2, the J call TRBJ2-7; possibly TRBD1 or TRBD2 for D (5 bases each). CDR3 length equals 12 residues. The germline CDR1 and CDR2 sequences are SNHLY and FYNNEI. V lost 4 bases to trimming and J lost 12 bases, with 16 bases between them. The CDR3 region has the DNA TGTGCCAGCAGTGTCGGGGCGCCCGGGCGGTACTTC. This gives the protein CASSVGAPGRYF.